A selection of T cell receptor beta chains follows, all from one sample in a study of blood T cells in healthy people across ages. TCRdb re-derived calls from the 5' RACE reads in MiXCR, one entry per CDR3 protein. This table has around 1.1 million distinct CDR3 sequences, 35% to 45% appearing once. The specimen was blood. Source of these receptors: a man between 18 and 29 years old in good health. Both conserved end residues are part of each CDR3. Fields, in order: J gene, V gene, clone size, D gene, CDR3 protein, CDR3 DNA. A D gene is named only where the DNA matches it firmly. Clone sizes are given selectively: once, few, many, or a class where the clone is expanded.

TRBJ1-5,TRBV4-1,.,TRBD1,CASSQEWTGINQPQHF,TGCGCCAGCAGCCAAGAATGGACAGGGATTAATCAGCCCCAGCATTTT
TRBJ1-2,TRBV7-9,.,.,CASSPARAYGYTF,TGTGCCAGCAGCCCGGCTCGTGCCTATGGCTACACCTTC
TRBJ1-1,TRBV7-2,.,.,CASSAPWDTEAFF,TGTGCCAGCAGCGCACCATGGGACACTGAAGCTTTCTTT
TRBJ2-7,TRBV20-1,.,.,CSARGGGMSSYEQYF,TGCAGTGCTAGAGGTGGGGGAATGAGCTCCTACGAGCAGTACTTC
TRBJ1-5,TRBV3-1,.,.,CASSQIAGQPQHF,TGTGCCAGCAGCCAAATCGCGGGACAGCCCCAGCATTTT
TRBJ2-1,TRBV10-3,.,.,CAISDAEKETQFF,TGTGCCATCAGTGATGCGGAAAAAGAGACCCAGTTCTTC
TRBJ2-3,TRBV12-3/TRBV12-4,.,.,CATHRGPPADTQYF,TGTGCCACCCACCGGGGGCCCCCCGCAGATACGCAGTATTTT
TRBJ1-1,TRBV28,few,.,CASSRRTDEAFF,TGTGCCAGCAGCCGCCGGACTGATGAAGCTTTCTTT
TRBJ1-1,TRBV4-2,.,.,CASSQDRSGSTEAFF,TGTGCCAGCAGCCAAGATCGCTCAGGGAGCACTGAAGCTTTCTTT
TRBJ2-1,TRBV5-5,.,TRBD2,CASSLVAGEMNEQFF,TGTGCCAGCAGCTTAGTAGCGGGAGAAATGAATGAGCAGTTCTTC
TRBJ1-5,TRBV2,.,.,CASSGGQNSNQPQHF,TGTGCCAGCAGCGGCGGACAAAATAGCAATCAGCCCCAGCATTTT
TRBJ1-6,TRBV4-3,few,TRBD1,CASSPHRTGPQSSYNSPLHF,TGCGCCAGCAGCCCTCACCGGACAGGTCCACAGAGCTCCTATAATTCACCCCTCCACTTT
TRBJ2-3,TRBV4-3,.,.,CASSQGGAFTDTQYF,TGCGCCAGCAGCCAGGGCGGGGCCTTCACAGATACGCAGTATTTT
TRBJ1-4,TRBV27,.,TRBD1,CASRRQGATDEKLFF,TGTGCCAGCAGACGACAGGGGGCGACGGATGAAAAACTGTTTTTT
TRBJ2-3,TRBV20-1,few,.,CSARWRTDTQYF,TGCAGTGCCAGGTGGAGGACAGATACGCAGTATTTT
TRBJ2-1,TRBV12-3/TRBV12-4,.,TRBD2,CASSKLAGSYNEQFF,TGTGCCAGCAGCAAACTAGCGGGGTCCTACAATGAGCAGTTCTTC
TRBJ1-5,TRBV12-3/TRBV12-4,.,TRBD1,CASRMGQVNQPQHF,TGTGCCAGCAGAATGGGACAGGTCAATCAGCCCCAGCATTTT
TRBJ2-7,TRBV20-1,.,.,CSARDNERAVLYEQYF,TGCAGTGCTAGAGATAATGAGAGGGCTGTGTTGTACGAGCAGTACTTC
TRBJ1-6,TRBV20-1,.,TRBD1,CSAREGTDNSPLHF,TGCAGTGCTAGAGAGGGGACAGATAATTCACCCCTCCACTTT
TRBJ2-2,TRBV4-1,.,.,CASSQAVRASSTGELFF,TGCGCCAGCAGCCAAGCTGTGCGGGCCTCCAGCACCGGGGAGCTGTTTTTT
TRBJ1-2,TRBV4-3,.,.,CASSQQGRNYGYTF,TGCGCCAGCAGCCAGCAGGGGCGTAACTATGGCTACACCTTC
TRBJ1-1,TRBV7-6,.,.,CASSLWAASLNTEAFF,TGTGCCAGCAGCTTGTGGGCCGCCAGCCTGAACACTGAAGCTTTCTTT
TRBJ1-5,TRBV3-1,.,TRBD1,CASSQGTGSGPQHF,TGTGCCAGCAGCCAAGGGACAGGCAGCGGGCCCCAGCATTTT
TRBJ1-5,TRBV7-8,.,.,CASSPPSFWGNQPQHF,TGTGCCAGCAGCCCCCCGTCTTTCTGGGGCAATCAGCCCCAGCATTTT
TRBJ1-1,TRBV20-1,.,.,CSARERGPNTEAFF,TGCAGTGCTAGAGAAAGGGGACCGAACACTGAAGCTTTCTTT
TRBJ2-6,TRBV10-3,.,.,CAISDRSGANVLTF,TGTGCCATCAGTGACCGCTCTGGGGCCAACGTCCTGACTTTC
TRBJ2-3,TRBV9,.,.,CASKGNTDTQYF,TGTGCCAGCAAGGGGAACACAGATACGCAGTATTTT
TRBJ2-1,TRBV5-1,many,.,CASSLQGSYNEQFF,TGCGCCAGCAGCTTGCAGGGATCTTACAATGAGCAGTTCTTC
TRBJ2-3,TRBV12-3/TRBV12-4,few,TRBD1,CASTTGDRTDTQYF,TGTGCCAGCACCACCGGGGACAGAACAGATACGCAGTATTTT
TRBJ2-3,TRBV5-5,.,.,CASSFSGLRTSTDTQYF,TGTGCCAGCAGCTTTTCCGGGCTTCGCACTAGCACAGATACGCAGTATTTT
TRBJ2-6,TRBV10-3,.,.,CAISADNSGANVLTF,TGTGCCATCAGTGCTGACAACTCTGGGGCCAACGTCCTGACTTTC
TRBJ2-1,TRBV9,.,TRBD2,CASSGEKQERTSGFWASYNEQFF,TGTGCCAGCAGCGGCGAGAAGCAAGAGAGGACTAGCGGATTCTGGGCCTCCTACAATGAGCAGTTCTTC
TRBJ1-1,TRBV5-1,few,.,CASSLGELFTEAFF,TGCGCCAGCAGCTTGGGGGAATTGTTCACTGAAGCTTTCTTT
TRBJ1-2,TRBV4-3,few,.,CASSQTTGDNYGYTF,TGCGCCAGCAGCCAGACGACAGGAGACAACTATGGCTACACCTTC
TRBJ2-1,TRBV12-3/TRBV12-4,.,.,CASSPMGGGNNEQFF,TGTGCCAGCAGTCCGATGGGCGGGGGCAACAATGAGCAGTTCTTC
TRBJ1-5,TRBV4-3,.,.,CASSLRPGEGNQPQHF,TGCGCCAGCAGCCTTCGTCCCGGGGAAGGCAATCAGCCCCAGCATTTT
TRBJ2-3,TRBV20-1,.,TRBD2,CSARVGTSVDTQYF,TGCAGTGCTAGAGTCGGGACTAGCGTAGATACGCAGTATTTT
TRBJ2-1,TRBV27,few,.,CASSLGRSQGQFF,TGTGCCAGCAGTTTGGGGCGGTCACAGGGGCAGTTCTTC
TRBJ1-5,TRBV7-6,.,.,CASSLAVADQPQHF,TGTGCCAGCAGCTTAGCGGTCGCGGATCAGCCCCAGCATTTT
TRBJ1-1,TRBV7-2,few,TRBD1,CASSSTGGQNTEAFF,TGTGCCAGCAGCTCAACAGGGGGACAGAACACTGAAGCTTTCTTT
TRBJ1-3,TRBV2,.,.,CASSVGGEVSGNTIYF,TGTGCCAGCAGTGTCGGTGGGGAGGTCTCTGGAAACACCATATATTTT
TRBJ1-2,TRBV20-1,.,.,CSAPGGTSNYGYTF,TGCAGTGCCCCGGGCGGCACGTCTAACTATGGCTACACCTTC
TRBJ2-4,TRBV7-2,few,TRBD2,CASSGTSGNIQYF,TGTGCCAGCAGCGGGACTAGCGGGAACATTCAGTACTTC